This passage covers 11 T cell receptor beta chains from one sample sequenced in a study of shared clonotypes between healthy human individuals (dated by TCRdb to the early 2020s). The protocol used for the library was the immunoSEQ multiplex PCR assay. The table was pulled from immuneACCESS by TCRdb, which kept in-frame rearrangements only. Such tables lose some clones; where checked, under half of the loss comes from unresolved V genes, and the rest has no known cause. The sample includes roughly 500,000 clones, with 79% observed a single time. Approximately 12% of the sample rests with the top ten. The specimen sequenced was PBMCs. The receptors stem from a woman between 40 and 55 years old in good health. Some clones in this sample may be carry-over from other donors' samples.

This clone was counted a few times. The CDR3 bases are TGTGCCAGCAGTGAAGTTAAGGGGATTGAGCAGTTCTTC. Amino acid sequence: CASSEVKGIEQFF. The chain joins TRBV6-1 to TRBJ2-1; perhaps TRBD1 as D (5 bases). From germline, CDR1 is MNHNS and CDR2 SASEGT. Trimming pared 1 base from V and 9 bases from J, leaving 10 bases between. This CDR3 contains 13 residues.

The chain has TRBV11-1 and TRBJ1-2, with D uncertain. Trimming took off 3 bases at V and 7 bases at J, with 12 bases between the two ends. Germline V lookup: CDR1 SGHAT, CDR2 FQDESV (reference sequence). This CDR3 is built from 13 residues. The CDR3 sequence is CASSFASSGGYTF. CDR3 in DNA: TGTGCCAGCAGCTTCGCCTCTTCAGGTGGCTACACCTTC.

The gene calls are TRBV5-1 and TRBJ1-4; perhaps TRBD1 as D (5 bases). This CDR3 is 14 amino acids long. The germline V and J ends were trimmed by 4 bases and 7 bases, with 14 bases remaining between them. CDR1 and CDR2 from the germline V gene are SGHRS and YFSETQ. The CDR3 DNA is TGCGCCAGCAGCCTTGGGGCCCCGGGTGAAAAACTGTTTTTT. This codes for CASSLGAPGEKLFF.

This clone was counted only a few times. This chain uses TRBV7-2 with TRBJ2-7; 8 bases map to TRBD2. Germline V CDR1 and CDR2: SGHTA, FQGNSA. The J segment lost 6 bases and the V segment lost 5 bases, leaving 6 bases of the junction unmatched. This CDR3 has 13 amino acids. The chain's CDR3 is CASSERGRVEQYF. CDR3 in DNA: TGTGCCAGCAGCGAGCGGGGGAGGGTCGAGCAGTACTTC.

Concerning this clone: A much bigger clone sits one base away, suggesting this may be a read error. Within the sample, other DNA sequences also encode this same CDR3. CDR3 DNA sequence: TGTGCCAGCAGTTTATTTGGGAACACTGAAGCTTTCTTT. Protein sequence: CASSLFGNTEAFF. This rearrangement joins TRBV27 to TRBJ1-1, with no clear D. The CDR3 is 13 amino acids. V lost 1 base, J lost 1 base, and 4 bases lay in between. Per germline, CDR1 MNHEY and CDR2 SMNVEV (reference sequence).

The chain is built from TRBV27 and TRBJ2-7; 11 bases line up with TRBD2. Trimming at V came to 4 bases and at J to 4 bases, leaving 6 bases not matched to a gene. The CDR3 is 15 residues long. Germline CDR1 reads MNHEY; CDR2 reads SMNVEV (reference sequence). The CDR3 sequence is CASSSIAGGTYEQYF. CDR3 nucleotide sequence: TGTGCCAGCAGTTCTATAGCGGGAGGGACATACGAGCAGTACTTC.

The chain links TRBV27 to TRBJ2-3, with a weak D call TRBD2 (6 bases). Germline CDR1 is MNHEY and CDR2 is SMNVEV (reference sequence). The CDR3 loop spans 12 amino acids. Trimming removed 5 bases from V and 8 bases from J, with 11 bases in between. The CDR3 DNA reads TGTGCCAGCAGTCCCCTGCGGGGTACGCAGTATTTT. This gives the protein CASSPLRGTQYF.

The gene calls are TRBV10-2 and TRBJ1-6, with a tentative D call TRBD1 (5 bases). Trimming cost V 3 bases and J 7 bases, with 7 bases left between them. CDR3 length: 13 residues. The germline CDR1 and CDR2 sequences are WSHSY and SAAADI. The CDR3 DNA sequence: TGCGCCAGCAGTGAACAGGCCAATTCACCCCTCCACTTT. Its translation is CASSEQANSPLHF.

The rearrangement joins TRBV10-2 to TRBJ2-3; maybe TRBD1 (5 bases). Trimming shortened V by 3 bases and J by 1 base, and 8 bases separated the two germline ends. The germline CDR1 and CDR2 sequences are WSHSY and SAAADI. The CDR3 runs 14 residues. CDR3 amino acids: CASSDLQGTDTQYF. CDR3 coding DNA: TGCGCCAGCAGTGATTTACAGGGCACAGATACGCAGTATTTT.

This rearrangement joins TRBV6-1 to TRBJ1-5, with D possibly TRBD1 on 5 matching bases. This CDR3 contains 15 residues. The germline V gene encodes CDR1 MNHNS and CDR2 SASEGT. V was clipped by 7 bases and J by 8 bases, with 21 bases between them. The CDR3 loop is CASNSQTDAGKPQHF. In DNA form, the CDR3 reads TGTGCCAGCAATTCTCAGACAGACGCGGGCAAGCCCCAGCATTTT.

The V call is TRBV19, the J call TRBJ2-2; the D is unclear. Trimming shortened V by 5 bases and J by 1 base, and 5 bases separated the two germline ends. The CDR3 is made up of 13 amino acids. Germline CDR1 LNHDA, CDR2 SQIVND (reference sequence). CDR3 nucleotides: TGTGCCAGTAGTGGGCAGAACACCGGGGAGCTGTTTTTT. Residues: CASSGQNTGELFF.